This T cell receptor (beta chain) derives from a study of shared clonotypes between healthy human individuals. The data were produced by immunoSEQ multiplex PCR, yet TCRdb's version contains in-frame clones alone and is incomplete. The sample includes about 2.2 million clones, around 95% of them seen just once. Germline V gene data show CDR1 as LGHNA and CDR2 as YNFKEQ. Trimming removed 0 bases from V and 5 bases from J, with 22 bases in between. The CDR3 has 18 amino acids. CD45RO-negative, CCR7-positively selected cells formed the naive CD8 fraction, excluding terminally differentiated effector memory CD45RA+ cells.

The V and J genes are TRBV4-2 and TRBJ1-1; a possible D gene is TRBD1 (6 bases). The specimen was naive CD8+ T cells from PBMCs. This receptor was taken from a man younger than 30 in good health. Some clones in this sample may be carry-over from other donors' samples. CDR3 protein: CASSQDEWGREGRTEAFF. The CDR3 region has the DNA TGTGCCAGCAGCCAAGACGAGTGGGGGCGCGAAGGGAGGACTGAAGCTTTCTTT.